The 5 T cell receptor beta chains in this list originate from one sample, sequenced in a study of vaccination and CD4 T cells after COVID-19. Stated treatment: roughly nine-day PBMC culture with coronavirus spike peptide pools or control peptides (ViraFEST assay). These TCRs are of unknown antigen specificity. Once obtained from cultured CD4+ T cells, the DNA was sequenced using the Oncomine TCR Beta short-read assay. MiXCR, applied by TCRdb to the PCR reads, yields one record per CDR3 protein. The profile shows under 4,000 distinct CDR3 sequences, 20% of them singletons. Sequenced sample: CD4+ T cells from blood, cultured in vitro. The source of these receptors is a human donor who had recovered from COVID-19.

This clonotype is large in the sample. This chain connects TRBV2 to TRBJ1-6, with TRBD1 matching over 8 bases. Germline values: CDR1 SNHLY, CDR2 FYNNEI. The CDR3 contains 17 residues. Trimming cost V 5 bases and J 6 bases; bases outside gene matches: 12. CDR3 nucleotide sequence: TGTGCCAGCAGTAGGACTTTACAGGGGGAGGGTAATTCACCCCTCCACTTT. Its protein product is CASSRTLQGEGNSPLHF.

By share, this clonotype counts as large. The chain has TRBV6-1 and TRBJ1-2; 12 positions match TRBD1. Germline V CDR1 and CDR2: MNHNS, SASEGT. V shed 6 bases, J shed 7 bases, and the junction held 6 bases outside the gene matches. The CDR3 spans 14 residues. The CDR3: CASRPTGQGAGYTF. As DNA, the CDR3 is TGTGCCAGCAGACCAACGGGACAGGGGGCTGGCTACACCTTC.

The chain employs TRBV2 and TRBJ1-2; TRBD1 is a possible D gene (6 bases). CDR3 length: 14 residues. Germline V lookup: CDR1 SNHLY, CDR2 FYNNEI. The germline V and J ends were trimmed by 4 bases and 4 bases, with 13 bases remaining between them. The CDR3 DNA is TGTGCCAGCAGTGGCCTCGGGGGCGGCTATGGCTACACCTTC. As protein: CASSGLGGGYGYTF.

Judged by abundance, this clonotype is medium-sized. The V and J genes are TRBV28 and TRBJ1-1; D is perhaps TRBD1 (5 bases). V gave up 8 bases and J gave up 0 bases, with 13 bases separating them. Per the germline V gene, CDR1 is MDHEN and CDR2 is SYDVKM. The CDR3 loop spans 14 amino acids. The CDR3 protein is CASDRQLMNTEAFF. The CDR3 DNA reads as TGTGCCAGCGACAGACAGTTAATGAACACTGAAGCTTTCTTT. Using reference TRBV28 and TRBJ1-1 for the parts outside the CDR3, the full variable domain is DVKVTQSSRYLVKRTGEKVFLECVQDMDHENMFWYRQDPGLGLRLIYFSYDVKMKEKGDIPEGYSVSREKKERFSLILESASTNQTSMYLCASDRQLMNTEAFFGQGTRLTVV.

The chain recombines TRBV12-5 with TRBJ2-3; 8 positions agree with TRBD2. With V trimmed by 0 bases and J by 3 bases, 8 bases remained unmatched. Germline V gene data show CDR1 as LGHNT and CDR2 as FRNRAP. The CDR3 has 17 amino acids. CDR3 in DNA: TGTGCTAGTGGTTTGGTTATGAAGGGACTAGAAACAGATACGCAGTATTTT. Protein: CASGLVMKGLETDTQYF.